The clone carrying this TCR beta chain was observed at least ten times. The source material, RNA transcripts, was used to amplify TCR beta CDR3 regions. First-round RT-PCR with HTBI primers amplified the TCR CDR3 region. TCRdb re-analysed the multiplex PCR reads in MiXCR, keeping a single row per CDR3 protein. The table has hundreds of thousands of distinct CDR3 sequences, around a fifth seen once. CDR3 length equals 14 residues. Per germline, CDR1 DFQATT and CDR2 SNEGSKA (reference sequence). V was shortened by 3 bases and J by 6 bases, with 15 bases between the two germline ends. The data belong to a study of T cells in Graves' hyperthyroidism and ophthalmopathy.

The chain recombines TRBV20-1 with TRBJ2-1, with a possible D match to TRBD2 (5 bases). The sequence derives from a woman between 65 and 79 years old with Graves' ophthalmopathy. The material sequenced was blood. In nucleotides, the CDR3 is TGCAGTGCTAGGGATGGAGGCCACCTCAATGAGCAGTTCTTC. Its translation: CSARDGGHLNEQFF.